This TCR beta chain emerged from a study of identifying expanded T cells in peripheral blood. Study-wide results and limits: Technical replicates showed around 1.2 changed clones; roughly two weeks roughly 16; four weeks 19.

For this clone: Its matching antigen is unknown.

The method was immunoSEQ multiplex PCR; TCRdb's version includes in-frame clones alone and lacks a portion of them. The sample holds tens of thousands of clones, approximately 90% seen once. V dropped 0 bases and J dropped 5 bases, with 16 bases sitting between them. This CDR3 region has 16 residues. Germline CDR1 MNHEY, CDR2 SVGAGI. The TCR comes from a person aged 18 to 75 in good health. Sequencing was carried out using blood. The chain is built from TRBV6-5 and TRBJ1-1, with D maybe TRBD1 (5 bases). CDR3 sequence: CASSYSYTRGGTEAFF. CDR3 bases: TGTGCCAGCAGTTACTCGTACACACGGGGGGGGACTGAAGCTTTCTTT.